Listed below are T cell receptor beta chains from one sample, sequenced in a study of blood T cells in healthy people across ages. TCRdb reprocessed the 5' RACE reads via MiXCR and lists one record per CDR3 protein. The sample records around 850,000 distinct CDR3 sequences, around 36% being singletons. The sequenced sample consisted of blood. The origin of the receptors is a man between 18 and 29 years old in good health. The CDR3 runs from the conserved cysteine through the conserved F or W. The order of the fields is CDR3 length, V gene, J gene, CDR3 protein.

14	TRBV20-1	TRBJ1-1	CSARDDRGYTEAFF
12	TRBV7-2	TRBJ1-5	CASTMPNQPQHF
15	TRBV7-2	TRBJ2-5	CASSLSSGVEMTQYF
14	TRBV10-3	TRBJ1-1	CAIGRTGEATEAFF
14	TRBV28	TRBJ1-5	CASSPPGVKQPQHF
15	TRBV6-1	TRBJ2-7	CASSEGEGRAYEQYF
14	TRBV4-1	TRBJ1-2	CASSQNKEPIGYTF
16	TRBV15	TRBJ1-6	CATSRSRDRYNSPLHF
14	TRBV6-2/TRBV6-3	TRBJ1-1	CASRDSWKDTEAFF
15	TRBV2	TRBJ1-5	CASRQEILGNQPQHF
16	TRBV28	TRBJ2-4	CASRARQGLAKNIQYF
13	TRBV28	TRBJ2-7	CASSVQGFYEQYF
16	TRBV29-1	TRBJ2-4	CSEAARAVLAKNIQYF
14	TRBV7-2	TRBJ2-5	CASSLQRGGETQYF
12	TRBV25-1	TRBJ2-7	CASSVRTYEQYF
15	TRBV6-6	TRBJ1-4	CASRPPGQYNEKLFF
14	TRBV7-9	TRBJ2-1	CASSFDGLVLEQFF
13	TRBV28	TRBJ1-2	CASRSSGVRGYTF
16	TRBV5-1	TRBJ2-7	CASSLAGMGGIDEQYF
16	TRBV10-3	TRBJ2-4	CASGTGGNAGKNIQYF
17	TRBV4-3	TRBJ2-6	CASSLGQYRSGANVLTF
14	TRBV20-1	TRBJ2-1	CSARRDRTNNEQFF
13	TRBV10-3	TRBJ2-5	CAISEGQQETQYF
16	TRBV7-2	TRBJ2-1	CASSSSGQGFYNEQFF
14	TRBV7-2	TRBJ2-2	CASSLRQITGELFF
16	TRBV11-2	TRBJ1-2	CASSSGQGIISDGYTF
16	TRBV20-1	TRBJ2-3	CSADWRRSPSTDTQYF
14	TRBV15	TRBJ1-1	CATSSGLRDTEAFF
15	TRBV9	TRBJ1-1	CASSPTGQGISEAFF
14	TRBV4-3	TRBJ1-1	CASGQVPVSTEAFF
15	TRBV29-1	TRBJ2-1	CSVEEGQGLYNEQFF
13	TRBV5-1	TRBJ2-1	CASSPETTGEQFF
17	TRBV29-1	TRBJ1-5	CSVDNRVRIMSNQPQHF
19	TRBV5-1	TRBJ1-6	CASSLSPGQGRFANSPLHF
16	TRBV5-5	TRBJ1-2	CASDTGLGRPDYGYTF
14	TRBV12-3/TRBV12-4	TRBJ2-7	CASSSPGGYNEQYF
15	TRBV3-1	TRBJ2-1	CASSQELAEYNEQFF
12	TRBV20-1	TRBJ2-2	CSARDQGGELFF
14	TRBV6-2/TRBV6-3	TRBJ1-5	CASSWSGGRQPQHF
15	TRBV30	TRBJ2-3	CAWSAVGAGTDMQYF
17	TRBV11-2	TRBJ2-1	CASSLGQGASIYNEQFF
11	TRBV2	TRBJ2-1	CASMGYDGQFF
14	TRBV9	TRBJ2-3	CASSVAPGPDTQYF
15	TRBV7-9	TRBJ1-1	CASNAGPSMNTEASF
14	TRBV20-1	TRBJ1-2	CSAPGTVGNYGYTF
15	TRBV5-6	TRBJ1-5	CAGSFGGRGNQPQHF
16	TRBV7-3	TRBJ2-1	CASSLWPGAAYNEQFF
18	TRBV18	TRBJ2-7	CASSPPVVYGTDLYEQYF
14	TRBV12-3/TRBV12-4	TRBJ2-7	CASSLGTGFYEQYF
11	TRBV10-3	TRBJ2-7	CATRQSYEQYF
14	TRBV9	TRBJ2-1	CASSVAWQYNEQFF
12	TRBV7-9	TRBJ2-1	CASSPGGPEQFF
15	TRBV12-3/TRBV12-4	TRBJ2-1	CASSGETSSYNEQFF
14	TRBV5-1	TRBJ2-2	CASSSRQGPGELFF
14	TRBV12-3/TRBV12-4	TRBJ2-1	CASSSPSDYNEQFF